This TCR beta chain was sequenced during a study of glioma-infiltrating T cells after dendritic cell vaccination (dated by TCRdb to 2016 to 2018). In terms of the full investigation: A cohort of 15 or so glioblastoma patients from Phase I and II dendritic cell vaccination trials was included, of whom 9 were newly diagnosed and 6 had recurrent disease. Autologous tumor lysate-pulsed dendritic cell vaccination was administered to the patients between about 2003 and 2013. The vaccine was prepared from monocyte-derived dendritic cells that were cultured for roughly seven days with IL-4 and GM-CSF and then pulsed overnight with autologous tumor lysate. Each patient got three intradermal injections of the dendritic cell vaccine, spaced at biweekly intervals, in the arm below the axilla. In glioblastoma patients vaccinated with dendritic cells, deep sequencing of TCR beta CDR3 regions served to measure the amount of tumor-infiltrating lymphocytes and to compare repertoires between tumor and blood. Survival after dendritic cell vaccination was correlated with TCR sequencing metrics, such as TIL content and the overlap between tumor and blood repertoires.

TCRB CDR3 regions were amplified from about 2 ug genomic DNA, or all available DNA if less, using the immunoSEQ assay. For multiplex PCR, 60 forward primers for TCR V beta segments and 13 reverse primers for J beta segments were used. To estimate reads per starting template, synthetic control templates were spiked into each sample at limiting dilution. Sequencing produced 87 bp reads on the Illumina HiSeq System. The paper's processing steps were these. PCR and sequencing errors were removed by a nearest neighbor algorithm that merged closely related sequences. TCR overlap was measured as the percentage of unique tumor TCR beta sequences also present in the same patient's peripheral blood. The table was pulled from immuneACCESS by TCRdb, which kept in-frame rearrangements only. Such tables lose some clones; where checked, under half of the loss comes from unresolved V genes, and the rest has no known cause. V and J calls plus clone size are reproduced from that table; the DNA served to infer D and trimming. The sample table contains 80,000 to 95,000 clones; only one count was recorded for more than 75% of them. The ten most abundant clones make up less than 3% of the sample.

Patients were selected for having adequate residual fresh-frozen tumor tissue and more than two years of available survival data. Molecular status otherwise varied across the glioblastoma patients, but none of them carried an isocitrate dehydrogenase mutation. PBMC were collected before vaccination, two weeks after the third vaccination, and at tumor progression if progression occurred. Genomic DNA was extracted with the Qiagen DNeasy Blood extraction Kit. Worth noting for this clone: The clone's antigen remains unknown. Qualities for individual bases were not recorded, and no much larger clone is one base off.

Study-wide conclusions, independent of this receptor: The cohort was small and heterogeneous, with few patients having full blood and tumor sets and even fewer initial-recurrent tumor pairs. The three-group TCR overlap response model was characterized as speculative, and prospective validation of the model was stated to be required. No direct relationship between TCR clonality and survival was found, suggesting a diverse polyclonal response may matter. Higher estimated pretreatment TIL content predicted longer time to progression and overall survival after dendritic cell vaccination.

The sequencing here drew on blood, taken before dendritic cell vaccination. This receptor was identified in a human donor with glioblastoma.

The DNA sequence is given as TGCGCCAGCAGCTTGGCCCCGCGGGGGGTCACAGATACGCAGTATTTT. It translates to CASSLAPRGVTDTQYF. The sequence links TRBV5-1 to TRBJ2-3, with TRBD2 identical over 8 junction bases. According to the germline V gene, CDR1 reads SGHRS and CDR2 reads YFSETQ. Its CDR3 holds 16 amino acids, cysteine through phenylalanine. Only the CDR3 region is kept as DNA, spanning 48 bases read in frame from base 1. For this chain, trimming is 0 bases at the V end and 2 bases at the J end, and the number of junction bases without a gene match is 5. Outside the CDR3, residues come from the reference TRBV5-1 and TRBJ2-3 proteins, so the full variable domain is: KAGVTQTPRYLIKTRGQQVTLSCSPISGHRSVSWYQQTPGQGLQFLFEYFSETQRNKGNFPGRFSGRQFSNSRSEMNVSTLELGDSALYLCASSLAPRGVTDTQYFGPGTRLTVL.